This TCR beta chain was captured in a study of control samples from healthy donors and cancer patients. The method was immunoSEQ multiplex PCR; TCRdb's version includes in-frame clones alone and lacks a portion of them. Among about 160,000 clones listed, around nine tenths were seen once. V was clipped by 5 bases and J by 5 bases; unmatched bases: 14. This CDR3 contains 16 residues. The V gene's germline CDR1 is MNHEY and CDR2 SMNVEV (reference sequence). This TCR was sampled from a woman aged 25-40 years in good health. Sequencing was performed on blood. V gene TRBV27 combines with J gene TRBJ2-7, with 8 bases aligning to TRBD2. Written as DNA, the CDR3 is TGTGCCAGCAGTGCCCCACGAAGCGGGAGTATCAACGAGCAGTACTTC. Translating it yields CASSAPRSGSINEQYF.